This T cell receptor beta chain appears in the sequencing data of a study of siplizumab effects on memory and regulatory T cells. The assay looked at some 96,000 TCR templates in each sample. Here immunoSEQ multiplex PCR was the method, and the copy in TCRdb shows in-frame clones only, minus some. The sample has about 100,000 clones, more than 90% seen once; the top ten hold 0.14% to 0.15%. This CDR3 is built from 17 residues. Germline V lookup: CDR1 MNHNS, CDR2 SASEGT. The ends were cut back, 1 base at V and 0 bases at J, with 13 bases in the middle. Findings of the study overall: Researchers could map only a minor fraction of alloreactive clones to unstimulated subsets. The study found naive T cells seemingly more diverse than memory cells and seemingly major alloresponse contributors.

Comment on this clone: Its antigen is undetermined.

The chain uses TRBV6-1 and TRBJ1-5; weak D call: TRBD1 (5 bases). The TCR originated in a human donor in good health. Source material: CD4+ T cells sorted from blood. The chain's CDR3 is CASSEGLGAYSNQPQHF. CDR3 coding DNA: TGTGCCAGCAGTGAAGGTTTAGGGGCTTATAGCAATCAGCCCCAGCATTTT.